This TCR beta chain stems from a study of cytomegalovirus exposure and HLA in healthy donors. V shed 6 bases and J 1 base; nucleotides not matched to a gene: 4. This CDR3 has 14 residues. Germline V CDR1 and CDR2: ENHRY, SYGVKD. Primers included in the PCR were 60 Vbeta and 13 Jbeta primers. Here immunoSEQ multiplex PCR was the method, and the copy in TCRdb shows in-frame clones only, minus some. The data show around 150,000 clones, around 60% seen once. The specimen was PBMCs. The TCR was taken from an older woman in good health and CMV-seropositive. V gene TRBV10-3 combines with J gene TRBJ1-1, with 8 bases identical to TRBD1. Here the CDR3 reads CAISPTGENTEAFF. Written as DNA, the CDR3 is TGTGCCATCAGCCCGACAGGGGAGAACACTGAAGCTTTCTTT.